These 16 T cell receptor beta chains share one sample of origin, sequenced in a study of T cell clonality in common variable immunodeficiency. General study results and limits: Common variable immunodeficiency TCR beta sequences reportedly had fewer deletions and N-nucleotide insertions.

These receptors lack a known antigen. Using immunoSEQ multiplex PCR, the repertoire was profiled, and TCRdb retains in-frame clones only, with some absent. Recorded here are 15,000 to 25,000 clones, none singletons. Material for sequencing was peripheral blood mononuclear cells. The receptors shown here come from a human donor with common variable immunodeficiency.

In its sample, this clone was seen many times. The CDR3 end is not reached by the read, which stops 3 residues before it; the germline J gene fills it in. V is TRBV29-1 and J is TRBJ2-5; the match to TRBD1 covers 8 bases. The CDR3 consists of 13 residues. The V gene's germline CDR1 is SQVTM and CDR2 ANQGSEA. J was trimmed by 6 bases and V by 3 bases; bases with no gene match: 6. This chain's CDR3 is CSVDLTGGQTQYF. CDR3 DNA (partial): TGCAGCGTTGACTTAACAGGGGGACAGACC.

The sequenced part of the CDR3 DNA is TGTGCCAGCAGTGAACTTTTCCAGATCTATGGC. Amino acid sequence: CASSELFQIYG. The whole CDR3 protein reads CASSELFQIYGYTF. This chain joins TRBV6-1 and TRBJ1-2; D remains unclear. The CDR3 goes on 3 residues after the read ends, and that part is filled in from the germline J gene. Trimming left V 2 bases short and J 4 bases short, with 11 bases between. Germline loops: CDR1 MNHNS, CDR2 SASEGT. There are 14 residues in the CDR3.

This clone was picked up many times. The sequenced CDR3 bases are TGTGCCAGCAGCTTGGGACAGGGCTGGAACACTGAA. It yields the protein CASSLGQGWNTE. The CDR3 in its entirety is CASSLGQGWNTEAFF. The chain has TRBV5-8 and TRBJ1-1; 7 bases fit TRBD1. Coverage ceases 3 residues before the CDR3 finishes, and the germline J gene fills in the end. Germline V gene sequence: CDR1 SGHTS, CDR2 YDEGEE. There are 15 residues in the CDR3. The J segment lost 1 base and the V segment lost 0 bases, leaving 3 bases of the junction unmatched.

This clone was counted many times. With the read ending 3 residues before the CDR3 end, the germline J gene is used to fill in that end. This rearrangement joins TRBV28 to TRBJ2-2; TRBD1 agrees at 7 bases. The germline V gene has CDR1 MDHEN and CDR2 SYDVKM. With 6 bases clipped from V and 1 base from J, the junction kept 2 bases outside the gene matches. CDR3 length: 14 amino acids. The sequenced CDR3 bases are TGTGCCAGCAGCTGGACAGGGAACACCGGGGAG. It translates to CASSWTGNTGE. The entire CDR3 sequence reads CASSWTGNTGELFF.

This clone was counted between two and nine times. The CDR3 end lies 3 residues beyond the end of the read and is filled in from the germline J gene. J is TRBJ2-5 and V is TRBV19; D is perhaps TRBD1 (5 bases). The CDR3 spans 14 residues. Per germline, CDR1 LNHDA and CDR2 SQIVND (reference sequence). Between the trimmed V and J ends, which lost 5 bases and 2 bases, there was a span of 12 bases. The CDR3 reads CASSVPTEQETQYF. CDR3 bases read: TGTGCCAGTAGTGTTCCGACAGAACAAGAGACC.

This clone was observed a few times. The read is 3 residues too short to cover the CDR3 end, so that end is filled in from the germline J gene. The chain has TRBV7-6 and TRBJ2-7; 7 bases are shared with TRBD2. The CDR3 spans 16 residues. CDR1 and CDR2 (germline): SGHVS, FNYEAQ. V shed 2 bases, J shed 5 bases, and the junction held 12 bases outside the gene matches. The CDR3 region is CASSLKVSAGVDEQYF. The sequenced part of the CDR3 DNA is TGTGCCAGCAGCTTAAAAGTCAGCGCGGGAGTGGACGAG.

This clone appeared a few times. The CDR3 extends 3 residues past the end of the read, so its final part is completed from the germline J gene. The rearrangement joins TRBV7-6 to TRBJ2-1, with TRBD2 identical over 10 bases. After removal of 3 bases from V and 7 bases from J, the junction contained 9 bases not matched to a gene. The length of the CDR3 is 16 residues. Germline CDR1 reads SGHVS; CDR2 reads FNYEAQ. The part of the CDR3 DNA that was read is TGTGCCAGCAGCTTTACAGCGGGAGGGCTAGTGAATGAG. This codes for CASSFTAGGLVNE. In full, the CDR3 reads CASSFTAGGLVNEQFF.

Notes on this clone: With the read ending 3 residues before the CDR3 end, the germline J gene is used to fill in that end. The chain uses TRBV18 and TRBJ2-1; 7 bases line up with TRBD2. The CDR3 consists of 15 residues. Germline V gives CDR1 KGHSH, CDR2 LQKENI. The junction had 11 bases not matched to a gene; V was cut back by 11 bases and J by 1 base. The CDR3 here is CASSAGALSYNEQFF. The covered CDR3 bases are TGTGCCTCCAGCGCGGGAGCTTTATCCTACAATGAG.

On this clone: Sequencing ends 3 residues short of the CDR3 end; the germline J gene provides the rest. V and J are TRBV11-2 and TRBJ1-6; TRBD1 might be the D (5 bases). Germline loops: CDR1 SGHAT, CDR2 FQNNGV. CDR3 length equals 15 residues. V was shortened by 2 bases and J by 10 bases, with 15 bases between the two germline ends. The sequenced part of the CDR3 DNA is TGTGCCAGCAGCTTAAGAGGGGTCCTCGACTCACCC. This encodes CASSLRGVLDSP. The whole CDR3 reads CASSLRGVLDSPLHF.

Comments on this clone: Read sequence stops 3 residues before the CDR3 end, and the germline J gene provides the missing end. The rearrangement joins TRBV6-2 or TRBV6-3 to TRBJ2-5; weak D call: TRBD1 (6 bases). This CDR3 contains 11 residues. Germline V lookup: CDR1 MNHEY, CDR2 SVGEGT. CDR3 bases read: TGTGCCAGCTCAGGGGCCGTAACC. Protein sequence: CASSGAVT. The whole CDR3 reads CASSGAVTQYF.

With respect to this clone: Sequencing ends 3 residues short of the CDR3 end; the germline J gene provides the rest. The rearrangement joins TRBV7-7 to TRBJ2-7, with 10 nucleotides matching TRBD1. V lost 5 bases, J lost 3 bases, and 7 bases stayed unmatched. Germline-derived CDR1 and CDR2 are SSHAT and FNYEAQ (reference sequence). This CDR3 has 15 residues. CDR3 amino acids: CASSVGQGSIYEQYF. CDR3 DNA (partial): TGTGCCAGCAGCGTGGGACAGGGGTCCATCTACGAG.

Here the CDR3 reads CASSSPGYGAEAFF. The CDR3 bases that were read are TGTGCCAGCAGTTCGCCGGGGTATGGCGCTGAA. This rearrangement joins TRBV7-9 to TRBJ1-1; no clear D gene. From the germline J gene comes the end of the CDR3, since the read stops 3 residues before it. Per germline, CDR1 SEHNR and CDR2 FQNEAQ (reference sequence). The CDR3 covers 14 residues. V was shortened by 6 bases and J by 6 bases, with 17 bases between the two germline ends.

CDR3 DNA, as far as it was read: TGTGCCAGCAGCCTCCTACCGGGACAGCGAACCCGAAATGAAAAA. It is translated as CASSLLPGQRTRNEK. The full-length CDR3 reads as CASSLLPGQRTRNEKLFF. The chain is built from TRBV7-8 and TRBJ1-4; 7 bases line up with TRBD1. Read data end 3 residues before the CDR3 end; the end is taken from the germline J gene. The CDR3 has 18 residues. Losses at the gene ends were 5 bases for V and 5 bases for J; bases not matched to a gene: 17. The germline gives CDR1 SGHVS, CDR2 FQNEAQ.

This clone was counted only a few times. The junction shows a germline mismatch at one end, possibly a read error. The covered CDR3 bases are TGTGCCAGCAGCCTAGCGGGGCGATACGAG. This gives the protein CASSLAGRYE. The whole CDR3 protein reads CASSLAGRYEQYF. The chain is built from TRBV7-2 and TRBJ2-7, with 9 positions matching TRBD2. The CDR3 end is not reached by the read, which stops 3 residues before it; the germline J gene fills it in. Germline V CDR1 and CDR2: SGHTA, FQGNSA. This CDR3 has 13 amino acids. The full variable domain, in which reference TRBV7-2 and TRBJ2-7 provide the parts outside the CDR3, is GAGVSQSPSNKVTEKGKDVELRCDPISGHTALYWYRQSLGQGLEFLIYFQGNSAPDKSGLPSDRFSAERTGGSVSTLTIQRTQQEDSAVYLCASSLAGRYEQYFGPGTRLTVT.

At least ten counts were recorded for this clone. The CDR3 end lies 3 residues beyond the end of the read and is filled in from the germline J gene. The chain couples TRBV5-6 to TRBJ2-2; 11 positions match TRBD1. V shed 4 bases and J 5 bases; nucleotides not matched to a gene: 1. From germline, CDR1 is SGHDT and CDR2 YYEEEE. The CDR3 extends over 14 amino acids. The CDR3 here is CASSRDRGTGELFF. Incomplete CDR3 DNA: TGTGCCAGCAGCCGGGACAGGGGGACCGGGGAG.

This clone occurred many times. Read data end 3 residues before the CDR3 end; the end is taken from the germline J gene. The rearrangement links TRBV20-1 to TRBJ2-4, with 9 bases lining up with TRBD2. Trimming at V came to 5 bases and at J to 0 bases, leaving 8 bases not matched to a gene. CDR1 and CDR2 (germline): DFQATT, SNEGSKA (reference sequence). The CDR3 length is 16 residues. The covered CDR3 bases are TGCAGTGCTGGCCTAGCGGGAACTCTAGCCAAAAACATT. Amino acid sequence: CSAGLAGTLAKNI. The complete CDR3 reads CSAGLAGTLAKNIQYF.